The T cell receptor (beta chain) described here comes from a study of CD8+CD57+ T cells in acquired aplastic anemia. For sequencing, patients were chosen who had shown expansion of CD8+CD57+ cells by flow cytometry. CDR3 length: 16 amino acids. Per the germline V gene, CDR1 is LNHDA and CDR2 is SQIVND (reference sequence). After removal of 8 bases from V and 6 bases from J, the junction contained 11 bases not matched to a gene. Profiling of TCR beta VDJ combinations and CDR3 sequences used genomic DNA as template. TCRdb processed the reads anew with MiXCR; each CDR3 protein has one entry. Here the sample spans approximately 190,000 distinct CDR3 sequences, roughly half being singletons.

This chain connects TRBV19 to TRBJ2-1; 12 positions match TRBD1. The sequence derives from a human donor with aplastic anemia. Sequencing used sorted CD4+, CD8+, or CD8+CD57+ T cells (not recorded which) from PBMCs. The CDR3 spells CASGGTGGIVSNEQFF. The CDR3 DNA reads as TGTGCCAGTGGGGGGACAGGGGGCATAGTGAGCAATGAGCAGTTCTTC.